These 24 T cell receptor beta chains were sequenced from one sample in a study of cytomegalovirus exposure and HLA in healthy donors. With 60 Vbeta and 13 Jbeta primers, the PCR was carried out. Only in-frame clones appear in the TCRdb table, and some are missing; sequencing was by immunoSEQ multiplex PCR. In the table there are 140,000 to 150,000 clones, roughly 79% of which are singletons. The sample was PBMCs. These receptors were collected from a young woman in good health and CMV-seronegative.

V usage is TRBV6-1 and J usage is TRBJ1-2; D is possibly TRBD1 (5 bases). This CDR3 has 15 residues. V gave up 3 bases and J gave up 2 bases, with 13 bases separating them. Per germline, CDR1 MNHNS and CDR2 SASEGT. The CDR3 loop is CASSDAQALNYGYTF. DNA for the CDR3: TGTGCCAGCAGTGACGCACAGGCCCTCAACTATGGCTACACCTTC.

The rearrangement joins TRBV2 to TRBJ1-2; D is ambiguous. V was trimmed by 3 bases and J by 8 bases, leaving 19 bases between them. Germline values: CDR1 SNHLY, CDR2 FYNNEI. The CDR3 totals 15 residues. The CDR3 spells CASSDFVEAMRGYTF. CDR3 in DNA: TGTGCCAGCAGTGATTTTGTCGAGGCTATGAGGGGCTACACCTTC.

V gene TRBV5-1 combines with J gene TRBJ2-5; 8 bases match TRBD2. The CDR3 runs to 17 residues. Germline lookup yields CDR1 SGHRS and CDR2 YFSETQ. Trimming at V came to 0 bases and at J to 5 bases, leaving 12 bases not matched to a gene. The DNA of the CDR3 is TGCGCCAGCAGCTTGGATGGGGCGGGGGGCCTCTGGGAGACCCAGTACTTC. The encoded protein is CASSLDGAGGLWETQYF.

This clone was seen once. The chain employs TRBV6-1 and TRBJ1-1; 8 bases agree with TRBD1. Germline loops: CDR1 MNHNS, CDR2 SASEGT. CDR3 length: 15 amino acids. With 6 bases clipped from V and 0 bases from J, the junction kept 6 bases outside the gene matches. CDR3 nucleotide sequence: TGTGCCAGCAGGCCGGGACAGGCTATGAACACTGAAGCTTTCTTT. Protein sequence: CASRPGQAMNTEAFF.

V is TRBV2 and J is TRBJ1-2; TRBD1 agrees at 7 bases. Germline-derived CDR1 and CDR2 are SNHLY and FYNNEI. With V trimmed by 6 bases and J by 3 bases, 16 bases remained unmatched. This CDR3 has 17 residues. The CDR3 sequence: CASRLGDRWGEDYGYTF. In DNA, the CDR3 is TGTGCCAGCAGGTTAGGGGACAGATGGGGGGAAGACTATGGCTACACCTTC.

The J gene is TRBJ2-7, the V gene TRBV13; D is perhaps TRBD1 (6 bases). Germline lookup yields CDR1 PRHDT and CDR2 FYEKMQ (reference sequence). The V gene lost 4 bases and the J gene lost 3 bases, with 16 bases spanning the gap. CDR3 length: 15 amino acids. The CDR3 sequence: CASSSSRQGSYEQYF. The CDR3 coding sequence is TGTGCCAGCAGCTCCTCCCGGCAGGGGAGCTACGAGCAGTACTTC. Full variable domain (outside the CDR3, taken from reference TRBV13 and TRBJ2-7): AAGVIQSPRHLIKEKRETATLKCYPIPRHDTVYWYQQGPGQDPQFLISFYEKMQSDKGSIPDRFSAQQFSDYHSELNMSSLELGDSALYFCASSSSRQGSYEQYFGPGTRLTVT.

The CDR3 DNA is TGCAGCGTTGGGGCAGGGGGCAGTTCTCAGCCCCAGCATTTT. It yields the protein CSVGAGGSSQPQHF. The V and J genes are TRBV29-1 and TRBJ1-5, with TRBD1 matching 8 bases. Looked up from germline, CDR1 is SQVTM and CDR2 is ANQGSEA. Trimming cost V 4 bases and J 6 bases; bases outside gene matches: 8. CDR3 size: 14 residues.

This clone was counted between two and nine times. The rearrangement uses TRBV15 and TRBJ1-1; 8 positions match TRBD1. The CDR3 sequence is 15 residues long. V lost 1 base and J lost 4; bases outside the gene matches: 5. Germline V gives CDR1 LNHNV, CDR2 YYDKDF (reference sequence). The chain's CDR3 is CATSRGGTGGTEAFF. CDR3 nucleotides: TGTGCCACCAGCAGAGGGGGTACAGGGGGCACTGAAGCTTTCTTT. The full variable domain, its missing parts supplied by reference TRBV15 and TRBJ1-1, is DAMVIQNPRYQVTQFGKPVTLSCSQTLNHNVMYWYQQKSSQAPKLLFHYYDKDFNNEADTPDNFQSRRPNTSFCFLDIRSPGLGDTAMYLCATSRGGTGGTEAFFGQGTRLTVV.

The CDR3 spells CASSYSREALHF. DNA of the CDR3: TGTGCCAGCAGTTACTCGAGAGAAGCCCTCCACTTT. The J gene is TRBJ1-6, the V gene TRBV6-6; D not certain. Germline V gene lookup returns CDR1 MNHNY and CDR2 SVGAGI (reference sequence). Trimming removed 0 bases at V and 14 bases at J, with 8 bases between. This CDR3 has 12 amino acids.

CDR3 sequence (DNA): TGTGCCAGCAGCTCGTTTCCGGGACAGGGTGTTTTCTATGGCTACACCTTC. This encodes CASSSFPGQGVFYGYTF. The chain recombines TRBV11-2 with TRBJ1-2; 9 nucleotides line up with TRBD1. V lost 4 bases, J lost 4 bases, and 13 bases stayed unmatched. From germline, CDR1 is SGHAT and CDR2 FQNNGV. The CDR3 has 17 residues. Drawing the rest from reference TRBV11-2 and TRBJ1-2, the complete variable domain is EAGVAQSPRYKIIEKRQSVAFWCNPISGHATLYWYQQILGQGPKLLIQFQNNGVVDDSQLPKDRFSAERLKGVDSTLKIQPAKLEDSAVYLCASSSFPGQGVFYGYTFGSGTRLTVV.

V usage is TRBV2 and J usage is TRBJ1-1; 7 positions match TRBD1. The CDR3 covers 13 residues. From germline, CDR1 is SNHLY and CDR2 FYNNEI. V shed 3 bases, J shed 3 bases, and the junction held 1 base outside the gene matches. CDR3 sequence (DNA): TGTGCCAGCAGTGATCAGGGGGACACTGAAGCTTTCTTT. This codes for CASSDQGDTEAFF.

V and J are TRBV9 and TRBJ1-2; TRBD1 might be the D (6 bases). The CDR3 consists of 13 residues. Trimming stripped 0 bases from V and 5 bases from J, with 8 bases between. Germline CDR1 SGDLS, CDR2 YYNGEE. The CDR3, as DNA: TGTGCCAGCAGCGTAGAAACAGGGTATGGCTACACCTTC. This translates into CASSVETGYGYTF.

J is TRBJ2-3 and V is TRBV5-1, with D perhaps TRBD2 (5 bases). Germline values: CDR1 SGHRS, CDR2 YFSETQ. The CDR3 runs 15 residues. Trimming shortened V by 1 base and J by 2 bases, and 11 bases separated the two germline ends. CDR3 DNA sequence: TGCGCCAGCAGCTTGCGGGGAATTTACACAGATACGCAGTATTTT. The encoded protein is CASSLRGIYTDTQYF.

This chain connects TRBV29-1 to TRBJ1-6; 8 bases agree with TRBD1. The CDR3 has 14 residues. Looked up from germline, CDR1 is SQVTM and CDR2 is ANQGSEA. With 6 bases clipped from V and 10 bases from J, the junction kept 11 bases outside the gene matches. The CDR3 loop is CSVVEDREDSPLHF. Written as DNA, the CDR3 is TGCAGCGTGGTGGAGGACAGGGAGGACTCACCCCTCCACTTT.

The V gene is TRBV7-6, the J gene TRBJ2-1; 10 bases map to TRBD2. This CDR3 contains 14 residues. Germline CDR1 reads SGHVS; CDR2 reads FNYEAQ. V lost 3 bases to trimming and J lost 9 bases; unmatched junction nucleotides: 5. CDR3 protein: CASSFEAGGLEQFF. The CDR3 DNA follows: TGTGCCAGCAGCTTTGAAGCGGGGGGGCTTGAGCAGTTCTTC. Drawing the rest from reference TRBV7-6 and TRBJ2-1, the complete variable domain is GAGVSQSPRYKVTKRGQDVALRCDPISGHVSLYWYRQALGQGPEFLTYFNYEAQQDKSGLPNDRFSAERPEGSISTLTIQRTEQRDSAMYRCASSFEAGGLEQFFGPGTRLTVL.

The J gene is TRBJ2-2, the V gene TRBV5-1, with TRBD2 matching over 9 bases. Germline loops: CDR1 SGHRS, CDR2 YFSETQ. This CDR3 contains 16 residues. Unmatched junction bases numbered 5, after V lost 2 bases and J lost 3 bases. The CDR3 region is CASSFLLAGDTGELFF. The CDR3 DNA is TGCGCCAGCAGCTTCCTCTTAGCGGGGGACACCGGGGAGCTGTTTTTT.

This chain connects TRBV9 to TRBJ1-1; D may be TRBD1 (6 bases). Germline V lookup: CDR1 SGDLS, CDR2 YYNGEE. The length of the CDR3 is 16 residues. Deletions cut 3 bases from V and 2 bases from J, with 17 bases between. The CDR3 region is CASSALPGDSNTEAFF. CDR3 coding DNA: TGTGCCAGCAGCGCCCTACCAGGGGATAGTAACACTGAAGCTTTCTTT.

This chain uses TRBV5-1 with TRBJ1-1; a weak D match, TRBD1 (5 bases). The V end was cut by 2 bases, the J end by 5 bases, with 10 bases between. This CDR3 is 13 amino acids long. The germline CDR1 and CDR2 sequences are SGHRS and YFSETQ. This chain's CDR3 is CASSFRVGTEAFF. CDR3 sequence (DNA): TGCGCCAGCAGCTTCAGGGTGGGAACTGAAGCTTTCTTT.

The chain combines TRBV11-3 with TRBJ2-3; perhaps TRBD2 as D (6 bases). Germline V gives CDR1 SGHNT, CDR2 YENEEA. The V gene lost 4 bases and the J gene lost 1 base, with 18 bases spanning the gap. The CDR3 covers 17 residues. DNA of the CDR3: TGTGCCAGCAGCTCAAGACGGGACTCGGGTGGCACAGATACGCAGTATTTT. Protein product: CASSSRRDSGGTDTQYF.

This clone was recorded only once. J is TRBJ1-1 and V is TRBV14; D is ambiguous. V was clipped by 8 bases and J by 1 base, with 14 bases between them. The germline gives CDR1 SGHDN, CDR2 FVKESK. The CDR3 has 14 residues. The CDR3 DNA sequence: TGTGCCAGCCGGCGGGAAACCCCGAACACTGAAGCTTTCTTT. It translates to CASRRETPNTEAFF.

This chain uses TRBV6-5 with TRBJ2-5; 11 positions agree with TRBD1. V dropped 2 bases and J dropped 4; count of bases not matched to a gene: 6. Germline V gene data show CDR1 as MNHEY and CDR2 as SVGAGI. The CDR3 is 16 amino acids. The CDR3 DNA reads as TGTGCCAGCAGTTACCAAGGGACAGGGGGGTTAGAGACCCAGTACTTC. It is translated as CASSYQGTGGLETQYF.

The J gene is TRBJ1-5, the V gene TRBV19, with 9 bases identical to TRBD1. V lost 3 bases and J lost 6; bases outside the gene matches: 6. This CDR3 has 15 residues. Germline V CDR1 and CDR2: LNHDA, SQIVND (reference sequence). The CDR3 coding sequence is TGTGCCAGTAGTATTTTGGGACAGGGATCTCAGCCCCAGCATTTT. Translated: CASSILGQGSQPQHF.

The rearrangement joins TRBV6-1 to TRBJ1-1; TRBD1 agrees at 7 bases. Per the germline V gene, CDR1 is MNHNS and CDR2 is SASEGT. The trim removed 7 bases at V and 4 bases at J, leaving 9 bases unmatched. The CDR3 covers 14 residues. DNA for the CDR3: TGTGCCAGCACCAGGACACAGGGGTCCACTGAAGCTTTCTTT. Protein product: CASTRTQGSTEAFF.

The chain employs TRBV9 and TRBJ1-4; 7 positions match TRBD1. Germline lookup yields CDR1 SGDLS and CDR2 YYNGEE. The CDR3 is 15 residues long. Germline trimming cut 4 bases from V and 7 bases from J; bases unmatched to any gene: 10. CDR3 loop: CASSSSGTEGEKLFF. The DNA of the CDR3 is TGTGCCAGCAGCTCCTCCGGGACAGAGGGTGAAAAACTGTTTTTT.